This T cell receptor (beta chain) is from a study of blood T cell repertoires in COVID-19. Study background: T cells, B-cell-depleted T cells, or PBMCs provided the cDNA or gDNA that served as material.

Produced via immunoSEQ multiplex PCR; TCRdb's table is partial and in-frame only. The table lists 27,000 or so clones, approximately 91% of them singletons, with 4% to 5.5% in the top ten. This CDR3 spans 13 amino acids. Germline assignment: CDR1 SEHNR and CDR2 FQNEAQ (reference sequence). The V and J ends lost 4 bases and 3 bases respectively, with 10 bases between them. The V gene is TRBV7-9, the J gene TRBJ2-7; D gene uncertain. This TCR came from a man between 65 and 80 years old with active COVID-19. Input material: peripheral blood. The CDR3 protein is CASSSGRIYEQYF. As DNA, the CDR3 is TGTGCCAGCAGCTCAGGTCGCATCTACGAGCAGTACTTC.